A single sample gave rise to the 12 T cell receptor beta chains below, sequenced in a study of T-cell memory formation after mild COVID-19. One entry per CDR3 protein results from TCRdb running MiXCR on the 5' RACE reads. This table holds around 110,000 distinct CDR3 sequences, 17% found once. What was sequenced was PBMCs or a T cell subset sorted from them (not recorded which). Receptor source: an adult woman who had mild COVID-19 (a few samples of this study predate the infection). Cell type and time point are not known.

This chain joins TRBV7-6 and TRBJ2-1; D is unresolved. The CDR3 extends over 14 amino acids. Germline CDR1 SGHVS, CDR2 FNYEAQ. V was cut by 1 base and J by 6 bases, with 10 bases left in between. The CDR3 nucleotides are TGTGCCAGCAGCTTAGGGGTCACACCCAATGAGCAGTTCTTC. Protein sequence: CASSLGVTPNEQFF.

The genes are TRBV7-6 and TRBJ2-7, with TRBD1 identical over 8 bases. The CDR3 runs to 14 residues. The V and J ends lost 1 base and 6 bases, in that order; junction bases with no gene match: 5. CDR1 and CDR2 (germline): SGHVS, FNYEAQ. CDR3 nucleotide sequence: TGTGCCAGCAGCTTAGAAGGGACAGGTCTCGAGCAGTACTTC. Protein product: CASSLEGTGLEQYF.

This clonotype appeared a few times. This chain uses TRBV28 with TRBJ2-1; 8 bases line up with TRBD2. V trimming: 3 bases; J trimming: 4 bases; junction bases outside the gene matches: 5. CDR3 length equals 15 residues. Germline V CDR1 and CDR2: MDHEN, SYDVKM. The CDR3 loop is CASSFALAEYNEQFF. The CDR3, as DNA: TGTGCCAGCAGTTTTGCACTAGCGGAGTACAATGAGCAGTTCTTC.

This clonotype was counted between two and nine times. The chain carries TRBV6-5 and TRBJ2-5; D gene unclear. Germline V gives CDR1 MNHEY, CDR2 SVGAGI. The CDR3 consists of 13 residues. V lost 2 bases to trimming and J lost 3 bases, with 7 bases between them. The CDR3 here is CASSYGGEETQYF. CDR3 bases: TGTGCCAGCAGTTACGGTGGAGAAGAGACCCAGTACTTC.

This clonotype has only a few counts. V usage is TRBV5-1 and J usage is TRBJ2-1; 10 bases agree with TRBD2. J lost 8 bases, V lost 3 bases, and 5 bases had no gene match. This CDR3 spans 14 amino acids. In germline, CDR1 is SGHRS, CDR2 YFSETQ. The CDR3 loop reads CASSSGLADYEQFF. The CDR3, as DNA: TGCGCCAGCAGCTCAGGACTAGCGGACTATGAGCAGTTCTTC. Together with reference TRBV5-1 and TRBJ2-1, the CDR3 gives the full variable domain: KAGVTQTPRYLIKTRGQQVTLSCSPISGHRSVSWYQQTPGQGLQFLFEYFSETQRNKGNFPGRFSGRQFSNSRSEMNVSTLELGDSALYLCASSSGLADYEQFFGPGTRLTVL.

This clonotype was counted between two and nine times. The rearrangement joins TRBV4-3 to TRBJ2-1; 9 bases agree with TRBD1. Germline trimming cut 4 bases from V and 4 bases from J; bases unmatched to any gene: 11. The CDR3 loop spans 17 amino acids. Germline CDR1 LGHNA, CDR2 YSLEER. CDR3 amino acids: CASSRLTDRGLYNEQFF. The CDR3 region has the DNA TGCGCCAGCAGCCGGCTAACGGACAGGGGCCTATACAATGAGCAGTTCTTC.

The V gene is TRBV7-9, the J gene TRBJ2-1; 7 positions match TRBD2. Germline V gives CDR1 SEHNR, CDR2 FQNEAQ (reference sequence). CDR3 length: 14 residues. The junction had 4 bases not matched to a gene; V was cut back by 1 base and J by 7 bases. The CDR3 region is CASSLGGRPNEQFF. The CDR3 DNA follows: TGTGCCAGCAGCTTAGGCGGGAGACCGAATGAGCAGTTCTTC.

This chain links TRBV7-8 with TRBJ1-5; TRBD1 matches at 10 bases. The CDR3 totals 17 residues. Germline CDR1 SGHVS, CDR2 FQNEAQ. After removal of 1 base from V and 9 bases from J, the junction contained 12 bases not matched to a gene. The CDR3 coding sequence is TGTGCCAGCAGCTTAGATGGTCTGACAGGGGGCCTGGGGCCCCAGCATTTT. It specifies CASSLDGLTGGLGPQHF.

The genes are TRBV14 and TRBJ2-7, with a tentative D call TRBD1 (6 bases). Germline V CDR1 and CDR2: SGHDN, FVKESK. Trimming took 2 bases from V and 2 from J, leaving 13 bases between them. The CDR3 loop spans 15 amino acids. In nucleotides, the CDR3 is TGTGCCAGCAGCCAACACAGGGTTTTTACCTACGAGCAGTACTTC. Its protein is CASSQHRVFTYEQYF.

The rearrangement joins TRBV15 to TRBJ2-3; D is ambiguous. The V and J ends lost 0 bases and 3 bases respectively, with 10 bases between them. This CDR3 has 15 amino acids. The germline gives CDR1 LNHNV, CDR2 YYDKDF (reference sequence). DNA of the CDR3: TGTGCCACCAGCAGAGAAACGGGTTTTACAGATACGCAGTATTTT. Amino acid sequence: CATSRETGFTDTQYF.

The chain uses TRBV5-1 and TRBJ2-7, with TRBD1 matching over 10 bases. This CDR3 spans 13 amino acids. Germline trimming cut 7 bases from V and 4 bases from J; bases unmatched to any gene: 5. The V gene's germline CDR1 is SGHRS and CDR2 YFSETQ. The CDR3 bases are TGCGCCAGCGGGCCGGGACAGGGGTACGAGCAGTACTTC. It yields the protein CASGPGQGYEQYF.

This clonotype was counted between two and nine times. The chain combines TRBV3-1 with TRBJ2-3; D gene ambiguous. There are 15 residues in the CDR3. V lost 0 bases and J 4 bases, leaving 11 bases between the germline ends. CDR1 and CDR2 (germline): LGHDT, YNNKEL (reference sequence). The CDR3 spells CASSQDFLYPDTQYF. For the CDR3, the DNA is TGTGCCAGCAGCCAAGATTTCCTGTACCCAGATACGCAGTATTTT.